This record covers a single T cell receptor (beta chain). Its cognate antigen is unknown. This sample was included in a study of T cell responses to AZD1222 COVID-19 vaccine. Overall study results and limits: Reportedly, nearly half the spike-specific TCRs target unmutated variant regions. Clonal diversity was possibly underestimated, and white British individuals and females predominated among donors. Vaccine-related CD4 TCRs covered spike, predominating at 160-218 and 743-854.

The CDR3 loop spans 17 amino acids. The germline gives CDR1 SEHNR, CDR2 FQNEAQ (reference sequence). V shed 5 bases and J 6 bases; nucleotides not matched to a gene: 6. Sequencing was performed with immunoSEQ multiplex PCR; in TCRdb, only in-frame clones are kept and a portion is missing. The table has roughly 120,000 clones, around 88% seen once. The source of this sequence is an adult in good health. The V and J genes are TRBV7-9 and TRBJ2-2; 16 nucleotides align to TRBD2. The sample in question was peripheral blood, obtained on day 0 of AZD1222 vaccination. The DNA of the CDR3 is TGTGCCAGCAGCGTCTCGGGACTAGCGGGAGGGCCCGGGGAGCTGTTTTTT. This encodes CASSVSGLAGGPGELFF.